Below, 9 T cell receptor beta chains from the same sample are listed, as sequenced in a study of Ad26.COV2.S vaccination and SARS-CoV-2 variants. Treatment: some 20 received Ad26.COV2.S at low or high dose, single or two shots; several received placebo; per-sample allocation not given. Material that was analyzed had been drawn on day 63 after the first vaccine or placebo injection. Here immunoSEQ multiplex PCR was the method, and the copy in TCRdb shows in-frame clones only, minus some. In the table there are a few hundred thousand clones, around 90% of which are singletons. The specimen was peripheral blood, collected in a trial of Ad26.COV2.S vaccine versus placebo. These receptors came from a person aged 18-65 years who received the Ad26.COV2.S COVID-19 vaccine or a placebo.

V is TRBV7-9 and J is TRBJ2-5; D gene ambiguous. The ends were cut back, 1 base at V and 5 bases at J, with 8 bases in the middle. This CDR3 has 13 amino acids. Germline values: CDR1 SEHNR, CDR2 FQNEAQ (reference sequence). The CDR3 is CASSLVPPETQYF. The CDR3, as DNA: TGTGCCAGCAGCTTAGTCCCCCCGGAGACCCAGTACTTC.

The chain couples TRBV28 to TRBJ2-1, with 8 positions matching TRBD2. The junction had 6 bases not matched to a gene; V was cut back by 7 bases and J by 1 base. Germline values: CDR1 MDHEN, CDR2 SYDVKM. CDR3 length equals 15 residues. The CDR3: CASTLGGRSYNEQFF. The CDR3 bases are TGTGCCAGCACCCTGGGCGGGAGGTCCTACAATGAGCAGTTCTTC.

The table lists this clone with a count of one. The chain uses TRBV28 and TRBJ2-1; D unresolved. The CDR3 extends over 14 amino acids. Trimming took 5 bases from V and 4 from J, leaving 12 bases between them. Germline CDR1 MDHEN, CDR2 SYDVKM. CDR3 DNA sequence: TGTGCCAGCAGTCCGGTGGGAAGTTACAATGAGCAGTTCTTC. The encoded protein is CASSPVGSYNEQFF.

The chain is built from TRBV6-5 and TRBJ2-7; possible D gene TRBD2, 6 bases. The germline V gene encodes CDR1 MNHEY and CDR2 SVGAGI. Trimming shortened V by 6 bases and J by 2 bases, and 17 bases separated the two germline ends. This CDR3 is built from 15 residues. The CDR3 is CASSLHGGPTYEQYF. The DNA for the CDR3 is TGTGCCAGCAGCCTACATGGAGGGCCTACCTACGAGCAGTACTTC.

The CDR3 region has the DNA TGTGCCAGCAGCTCCGACAGGGTTCTGGGCACTGAAGCTTTCTTT. Amino acid sequence: CASSSDRVLGTEAFF. The chain couples TRBV7-9 to TRBJ1-1; TRBD1 agrees at 7 bases. The J segment lost 4 bases and the V segment lost 4 bases, leaving 9 bases of the junction unmatched. Germline V gene data show CDR1 as SEHNR and CDR2 as FQNEAQ (reference sequence). This CDR3 region has 15 residues.

The rearrangement links TRBV28 to TRBJ1-2; D is perhaps TRBD1 (6 bases). The CDR3 covers 15 residues. V dropped 6 bases and J dropped 4 bases, with 18 bases sitting between them. Germline V gene sequence: CDR1 MDHEN, CDR2 SYDVKM. The CDR3 protein is CASRGAGVIGYGYTF. DNA for the CDR3: TGTGCCAGCAGGGGGGCAGGGGTAATAGGCTATGGCTACACCTTC.

The count of this clone is one. The J gene is TRBJ1-4, the V gene TRBV10-2; D ambiguous. Germline loops: CDR1 WSHSY, CDR2 SAAADI. This CDR3 spans 14 amino acids. The V end was cut by 10 bases, the J end by 0 bases, with 12 bases between. The CDR3 nucleotides are TGCGCCACGAGACTCCATGCAACTAATGAAAAACTGTTTTTT. Its protein product is CATRLHATNEKLFF.

The V gene is TRBV5-8, the J gene TRBJ2-3; D is perhaps TRBD1 (5 bases). Germline V lookup: CDR1 SGHTS, CDR2 YDEGEE. This CDR3 region has 14 residues. V was trimmed by 4 bases and J by 1 base, leaving 10 bases between them. CDR3 DNA sequence: TGTGCCAGCAGCCAGGGTATTCGCACAGATACGCAGTATTTT. Translating it yields CASSQGIRTDTQYF.

The chain combines TRBV7-2 with TRBJ2-1; 10 nucleotides align to TRBD2. The trim removed 5 bases at V and 5 bases at J, leaving 6 bases unmatched. This CDR3 has 15 amino acids. Germline V CDR1 and CDR2: SGHTA, FQGNSA. This CDR3 is CASSNGLAVNNEQFF. DNA of the CDR3: TGTGCCAGCAGCAATGGACTAGCGGTCAACAATGAGCAGTTCTTC.